The clone carrying this T cell receptor beta chain was seen a few times. Its antigen remains unknown. Looked up from germline, CDR1 is SGHDN and CDR2 is FVKESK. V was clipped by 6 bases and J by 5 bases; unmatched bases: 10. CDR3 length: 16 amino acids. The entry originates in a study of T cell repertoires in cytomegalovirus infection. As for the study in general: Recently identified HLA-C-restricted CMV epitopes were used, and well-studied HLA-B-restricted CMV epitopes were used as well. CMV infection and matching HLA type were both indicated by public TCR beta signatures.

Study-level results: Dominating the ex vivo response were HLA-C-restricted CMV-specific TCR beta clonotypes. Carriers of CMV and the relevant HLA type were discriminated by public TCR beta frequency.

One entry per CDR3 protein, called by TCRdb with MiXCR from the reads. This table has about 700,000 distinct CDR3 sequences, roughly 33% appearing once. The sequence was collected from a human donor in good health (CMV status not recorded). Some clones in this sample may be carry-over from other donors' samples. Sample: cultured PBMCs, taken from culture after CMV antigen stimulation. This chain joins TRBV14 and TRBJ2-1, with 10 bases matching TRBD2. CDR3 coding DNA: TGTGCCAGCAGTCTCAATAGCGGGGGGTTCCACAATGAGCAGTTCTTC. Protein product: CASSLNSGGFHNEQFF.